These T cell receptor beta chains were read from a single sample in a study of CD8+CD57+ T cells in acquired aplastic anemia. TCRdb redid the calling of the reads with MiXCR, one entry per CDR3 protein. The data hold approximately 200,000 distinct CDR3 sequences, with approximately 60% observed a single time. The specimen was sorted CD4+, CD8+, or CD8+CD57+ T cells (not recorded which) from PBMCs. The receptors stem from a human donor in good health. CDR3s include the opening cysteine and the closing phenylalanine or tryptophan. The D gene is left open where the match is weak. The size field is filled for only some rows; it gives once, few, many or a size class.

14	TRBD1	TRBJ2-7	TRBV4-3	many	CASSTDRLNREQYF	TGCGCCAGCAGCACGGACAGGCTGAATCGCGAGCAGTACTTC
12	TRBD2	TRBJ2-5	TRBV20-1	NA	CSASGAQETQYF	TGCAGTGCGAGCGGGGCTCAAGAGACCCAGTACTTC
16	TRBD2	TRBJ2-1	TRBV24-1	NA	CATGGLAKSSYNEQFF	TGTGCCACCGGGGGACTAGCGAAATCCTCCTACAATGAGCAGTTCTTC
13	TRBD2	TRBJ2-7	TRBV7-9	few	CASSQLAVYEQYF	TGTGCCAGCAGCCAACTAGCGGTCTACGAGCAGTACTTC
12	NA	TRBJ2-5	TRBV29-1	NA	CSAIGYQETQYF	TGCAGCGCTATAGGATACCAAGAGACCCAGTACTTC
16	NA	TRBJ2-3	TRBV7-8	NA	CASSLADSLTTDTQYF	TGTGCCAGCAGCTTAGCGGACAGCCTCACCACAGATACGCAGTATTTT
15	TRBD2	TRBJ2-3	TRBV7-3	many	CASTPGTSVTDTQYF	TGTGCCAGCACCCCCGGGACTAGCGTAACAGATACGCAGTATTTT
14	TRBD1	TRBJ2-7	TRBV30	NA	CAWRKTGSSYEQYF	TGTGCCTGGCGAAAGACAGGGAGCTCCTACGAGCAGTACTTC
15	TRBD2	TRBJ2-5	TRBV27	NA	CASSLWFREEETQYF	TGTGCCAGCAGTTTATGGTTCCGGGAGGAAGAGACCCAGTACTTC
15	NA	TRBJ2-5	TRBV7-2	NA	CASSLVATAQETQYF	TGTGCCAGCAGCTTAGTAGCGACCGCCCAAGAGACCCAGTACTTC
12	NA	TRBJ1-1	TRBV20-1	NA	CSAGDHSLEAFF	TGCAGTGCTGGGGACCACTCGCTTGAAGCTTTCTTT
17	NA	TRBJ2-5	TRBV7-2	NA	CACSQSPQGNRYNEQYF	TGTGCCTGCAGCCAAAGCCCCCAGGGGAACCGCTACAATGAGCAGTACTTC
13	TRBD1	TRBJ2-7	TRBV29-1	few	CSAAGTGSYEQYF	TGCAGCGCTGCCGGGACAGGGTCCTACGAGCAGTACTTC
14	NA	TRBJ2-1	TRBV4-1	once	CASSQEVSYNEQFF	TGCGCCAGCAGCCAAGAAGTTTCATACAATGAGCAGTTCTTC
19	NA	TRBJ1-4	TRBV24-1	NA	CATSDLHKRQVATNEKLFF	TGTGCCACCAGTGATTTGCATAAACGACAGGTTGCAACTAATGAAAAACTGTTTTTT